This T cell receptor (beta chain) came from a study of radiation and T cells in renal cell carcinoma. Libraries were prepared by immunoSEQ multiplex PCR; TCRdb keeps only in-frame clonotypes and omits some of them. The top ten hold 4.1% of the sample, which has about 160,000 clones, about nine tenths seen once. Time point noted: baseline pretreatment blood. Treatment described: 15 Gy SBRT to primary tumor, nephrectomy 4 weeks later. V lost 5 bases to trimming and J lost 0 bases, with 8 bases between them. Germline values: CDR1 SNHLY, CDR2 FYNNEI. The CDR3 is 14 residues long. This chain links TRBV2 with TRBJ1-5; D is ambiguous. This receptor was taken from an older woman with renal cell carcinoma. The specimen comprised blood, sampled from a patient whose treatment included radiotherapy and nephrectomy. The CDR3 region has the DNA TGTGCCAGCAGTTTAGGACGTAGCAATCAGCCCCAGCATTTT. Its protein product is CASSLGRSNQPQHF.